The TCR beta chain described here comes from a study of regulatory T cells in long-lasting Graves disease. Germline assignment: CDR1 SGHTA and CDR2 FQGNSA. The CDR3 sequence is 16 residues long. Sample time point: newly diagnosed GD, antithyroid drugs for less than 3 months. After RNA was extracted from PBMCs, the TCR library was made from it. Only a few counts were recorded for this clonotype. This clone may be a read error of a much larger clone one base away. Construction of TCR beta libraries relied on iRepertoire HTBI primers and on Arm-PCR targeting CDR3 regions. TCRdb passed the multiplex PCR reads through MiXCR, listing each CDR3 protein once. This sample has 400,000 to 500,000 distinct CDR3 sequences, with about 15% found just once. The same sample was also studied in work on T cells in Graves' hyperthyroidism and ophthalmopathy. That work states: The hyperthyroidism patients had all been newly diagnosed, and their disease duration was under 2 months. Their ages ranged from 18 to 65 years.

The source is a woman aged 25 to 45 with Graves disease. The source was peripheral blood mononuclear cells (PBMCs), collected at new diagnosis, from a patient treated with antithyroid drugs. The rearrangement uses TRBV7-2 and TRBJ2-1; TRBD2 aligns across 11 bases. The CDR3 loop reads CASSPWTSGRPNDQFF. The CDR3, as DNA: TGTGCCAGCAGCCCCTGGACTAGCGGGCGCCCCAATGACCAGTTCTTC.